The clone carrying this T cell receptor (beta chain) was observed a few times. These data are taken from a study of sequential checkpoint blockade in melanoma. Study details: DNA from 91 pretreatment tumor samples underwent TCRβ immunosequencing.

Treatment specified: randomized to nivolumab then ipilimumab (arm A) or the reverse (arm B). The table came from immunoSEQ multiplex PCR; TCRdb's copy has only in-frame clones and leaves some out. In the table there are roughly 18,000 clones, over 60% of which are singletons. The CDR3 covers 15 residues. Trimming removed 5 bases at V and 0 bases at J, with 11 bases between. The V gene's germline CDR1 is SGHNT and CDR2 YENEEA. This specimen was tumor tissue (inferred from file names), taken from a patient given nivolumab and ipilimumab in sequence. This chain uses TRBV11-3 with TRBJ2-1; possible D gene TRBD1, 6 bases. This receptor was taken from a human donor with melanoma. The CDR3 spells CASSRTANSYNEQFF. In DNA form, the CDR3 reads TGTGCCAGCAGCCGGACAGCTAACTCCTACAATGAGCAGTTCTTC.